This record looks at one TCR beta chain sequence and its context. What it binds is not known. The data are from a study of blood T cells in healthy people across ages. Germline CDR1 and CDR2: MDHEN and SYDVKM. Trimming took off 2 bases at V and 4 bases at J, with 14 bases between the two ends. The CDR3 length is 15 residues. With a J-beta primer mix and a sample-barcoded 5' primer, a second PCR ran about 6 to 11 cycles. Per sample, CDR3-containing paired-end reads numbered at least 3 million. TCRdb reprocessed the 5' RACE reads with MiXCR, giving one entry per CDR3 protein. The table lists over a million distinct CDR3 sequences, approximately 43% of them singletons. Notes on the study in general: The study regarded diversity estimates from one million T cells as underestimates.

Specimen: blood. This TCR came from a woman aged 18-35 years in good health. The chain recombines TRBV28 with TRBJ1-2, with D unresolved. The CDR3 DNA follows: TGTGCCAGCAGTTTAGGCGGACCCCCCCGCTATGGCTACACCTTC. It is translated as CASSLGGPPRYGYTF.